This T cell receptor beta chain was retrieved from a study of CD8 T cells in Susac syndrome. Overall study findings and caveats: It was acknowledged in the study that its TCR sequencing and HLA analysis involved a relatively small number of individuals.

Random hexamers were used to reverse transcribe an amount of roughly 0.5 to 1 ug RNA. Across 54 Vbeta and 13 Jbeta, immunoSEQ multiplex PCR amplified TCR beta CDR3. TCRdb independently ran MiXCR on the immunoSEQ multiplex PCR reads; one entry per CDR3 protein. The data contain 300,000 or so distinct CDR3 sequences, about 91% of them singletons. CD8+ and CD4+ T cells taken from blood had their TCR beta sequenced. The patients who served as multiple sclerosis controls were treatment-naive and had stable or active relapsing-remitting disease that fulfilled the revised McDonald criteria. As to this clonotype: Its antigen is as yet unknown.

The CDR3 contains 15 residues. Trimming left V 3 bases short and J 11 bases short, with 22 bases between. Germline CDR1 LNHDA, CDR2 SQIVND (reference sequence). The chain couples TRBV19 to TRBJ1-1; D uncertain. This sequence was found in a human donor with multiple sclerosis. The sequencing input was CD4+ T cells from PBMCs. CDR3 sequence: CASSMDPGMVNGAFF. In DNA form, the CDR3 reads TGTGCCAGTAGTATGGACCCGGGGATGGTGAATGGGGCTTTCTTT. Drawing the rest from reference TRBV19 and TRBJ1-1, the complete variable domain is DGGITQSPKYLFRKEGQNVTLSCEQNLNHDAMYWYRQDPGQGLRLIYYSQIVNDFQKGDIAEGYSVSREKKESFPLTVTSAQKNPTAFYLCASSMDPGMVNGAFFGQGTRLTVV.